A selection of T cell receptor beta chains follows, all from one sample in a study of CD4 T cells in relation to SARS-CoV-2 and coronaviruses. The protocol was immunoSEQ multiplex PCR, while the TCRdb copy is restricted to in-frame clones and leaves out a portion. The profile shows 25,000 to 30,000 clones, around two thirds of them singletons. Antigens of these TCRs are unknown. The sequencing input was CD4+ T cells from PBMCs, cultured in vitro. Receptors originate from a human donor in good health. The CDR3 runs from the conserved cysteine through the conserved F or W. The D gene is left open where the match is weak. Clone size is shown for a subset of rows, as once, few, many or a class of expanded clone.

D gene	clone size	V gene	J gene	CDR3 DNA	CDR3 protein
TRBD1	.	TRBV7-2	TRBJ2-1	TGTGCCAGCATCCCTAGGACAGGGAATTCCTACAATGAGCAGTTCTTC	CASIPRTGNSYNEQFF
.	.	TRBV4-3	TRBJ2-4	TGCGCCAGCAGCCCTACTACAGTGGGCATTCAGTACTTC	CASSPTTVGIQYF
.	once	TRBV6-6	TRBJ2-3	TGTGCCAGCAGTTACTCTATCAGCACAGATACGCAGTATTTT	CASSYSISTDTQYF
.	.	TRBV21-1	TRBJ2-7	TGTGCCAGCAGCAACGCGTCATACTTC	CASSNASYF
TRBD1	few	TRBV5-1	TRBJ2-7	TGCGCCAGCAGCCCCGACAGGGCACCTACCTACGAGCAGTACTTC	CASSPDRAPTYEQYF
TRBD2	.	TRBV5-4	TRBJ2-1	TGTGCCAGCAGCACAGGACTAGCGGGAGTGGCCTACAATGAGCAGTTCTTC	CASSTGLAGVAYNEQFF
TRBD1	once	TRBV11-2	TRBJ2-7	TGTGCCAGCAGCTTAGATCTCCAGAAGGGACAGGGGGCCTACGAGCAGTACTTC	CASSLDLQKGQGAYEQYF
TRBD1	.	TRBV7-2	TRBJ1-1	TGTGCCAGCAGCTCCCACAGGGGGATGAACACTGAAGCTTTCTTT	CASSSHRGMNTEAFF
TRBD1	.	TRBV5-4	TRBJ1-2	TGTGCCAGCAGCCTGACAGGGAGCTATGGCTACACCTTC	CASSLTGSYGYTF
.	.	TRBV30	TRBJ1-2	TGTGCCTGGCAAGACCGAACACGCGGCTATGGCTACACCTTC	CAWQDRTRGYGYTF
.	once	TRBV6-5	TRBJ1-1	TGTGCCACAAAGAGGTCGGGGGACACTGAAGCTTTCTTT	CATKRSGDTEAFF
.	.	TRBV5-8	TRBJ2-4	TGTGCCAACCCCCCGGGACATACGGCTTTGAGGGCCAAAAACATTCAGTACTTC	CANPPGHTALRAKNIQYF
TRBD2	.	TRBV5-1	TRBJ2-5	TGCGCCAGCAGCTCGGGGGGGCCGTTTGAAGAGACCCAGTACTTC	CASSSGGPFEETQYF
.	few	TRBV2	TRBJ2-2	TGTGCCAGCAGTGGGGGACACTTAACCGGGGAGCTGTTTTTT	CASSGGHLTGELFF
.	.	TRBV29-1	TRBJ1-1	TGCAGCGTTGATCGAGGGGGGAGTACTGAAGCTTTCTTT	CSVDRGGSTEAFF
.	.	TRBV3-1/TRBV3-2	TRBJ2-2	TGTGCCAGCAGCCAGGTATTAGCCACCGGGGAGCTGTTTTTT	CASSQVLATGELFF
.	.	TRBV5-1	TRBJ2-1	TGCGCCAGCAGCTGGGAGGTCAGCTCCTACAATGAGCAGTTCTTC	CASSWEVSSYNEQFF
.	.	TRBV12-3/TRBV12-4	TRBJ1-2	TGTGCCAGCCGGCACCGGGCTAACTATGGCTACACCTTC	CASRHRANYGYTF
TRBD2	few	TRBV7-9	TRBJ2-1	TGTGCCAGCAGCTTCTGGCGGGGGTACAATGAGCAGTTCTTC	CASSFWRGYNEQFF
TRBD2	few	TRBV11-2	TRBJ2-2	TGTGCCAGCAGCTTATTACTAGCGGGAGCTCCCGGGGAGCTGTTTTTT	CASSLLLAGAPGELFF
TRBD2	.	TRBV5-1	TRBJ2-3	TGCGCCAGCAGCGCCGGGACTAGCGGGTTCACAGATACGCAGTATTTT	CASSAGTSGFTDTQYF
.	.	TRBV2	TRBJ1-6	TGTGCCAGCGGGTTGCCCGGCGGGGGCGATAATTCACCCCTCCACTTT	CASGLPGGGDNSPLHF
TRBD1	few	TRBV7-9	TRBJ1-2	TGTGCCAGCAGCTTATGGCCCCAACCCCAGGGGGCGCATGGCTACACCTTC	CASSLWPQPQGAHGYTF
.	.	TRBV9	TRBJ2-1	TGTGCCAGCAGCCCAGGGGACGGTAATTACAATGAGCAGTTCTTC	CASSPGDGNYNEQFF
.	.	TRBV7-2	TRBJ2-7	TGTGCCAGCAGCACGGACCCGGGCGAGCAGTACTTC	CASSTDPGEQYF
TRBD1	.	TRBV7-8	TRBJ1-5	TGTGCCAGCAGCCCGATGGCAGGGGGCGAGCAGCCCCAGCATTTT	CASSPMAGGEQPQHF
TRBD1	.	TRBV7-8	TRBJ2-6	TGTGCCAGCAGCCACGGGACAGTAGCCAACGTCCTGACTTTC	CASSHGTVANVLTF
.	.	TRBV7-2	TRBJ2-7	TGTGCCAGCAGCTTTAAAGGAGATCTCAGATACTACGAGCAGTACTTC	CASSFKGDLRYYEQYF
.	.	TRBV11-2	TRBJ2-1	TGTGCCAGCAGCTCCCGACTAATTAGCTCCTACAATGAGCAGTTCTTC	CASSSRLISSYNEQFF
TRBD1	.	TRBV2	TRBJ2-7	TGTGCCACCGGGACAGAATATACCTACGAGCAGTACTTC	CATGTEYTYEQYF
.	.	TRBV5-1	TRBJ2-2	TGCGCCAGCAGCACCGGGACTCAGAGGACCGGGGAGCTGTTTTTT	CASSTGTQRTGELFF
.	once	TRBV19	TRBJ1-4	TGTGCCAGTACCCCGTCCCCAGGGGTTAATGAAAAACTGTTTTTT	CASTPSPGVNEKLFF
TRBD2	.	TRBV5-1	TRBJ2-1	TGCGCCAGCAGACCGGGACTAGCTTCGGCTGAGCAGTTCTTC	CASRPGLASAEQFF
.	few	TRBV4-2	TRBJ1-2	TGTGCCAGCAGCCAAGAGGGGGGGACGGGAAACTATGGCTACACCTTC	CASSQEGGTGNYGYTF
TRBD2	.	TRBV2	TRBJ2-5	TGTGCCAGCAGCGCGGGGGAAGGAGGGTGGGAGACCCAGTACTTC	CASSAGEGGWETQYF
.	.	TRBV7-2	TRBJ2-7	TGTGCCAGCAGCTTAAATAGGGTAGTGCCCTCCTACGAGCAGTACTTC	CASSLNRVVPSYEQYF
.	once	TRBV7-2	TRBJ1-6	TGTGCCAGCAGCGAAAGCAGGGTGGGGGGTTCACCCCTCCACTTT	CASSESRVGGSPLHF
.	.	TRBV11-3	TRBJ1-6	TGTGCCAGCAGCTTAGATCACGGGTCACCCCTCCACTTT	CASSLDHGSPLHF
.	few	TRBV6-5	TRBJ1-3	TGTGCCAGCAGTTACAGCGACAGGACCGGAAACACCATATATTTT	CASSYSDRTGNTIYF
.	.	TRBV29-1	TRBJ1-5	TGCAGCGTTGGAGATAGCAATCAGCCCCAGCATTTT	CSVGDSNQPQHF
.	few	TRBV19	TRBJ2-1	TGTGCCAGTAGTATTGGGGCAGATTCCTACAATGAGCAGTTCTTC	CASSIGADSYNEQFF
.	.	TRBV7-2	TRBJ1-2	TGTGCCAGCAGTCCATCAGACAGGACCGGCTACACCTTC	CASSPSDRTGYTF
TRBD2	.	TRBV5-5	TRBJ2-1	TGTGCCAGTGACAGAAGTCAGAGCGGGGACAATGAGCAGTTCTTC	CASDRSQSGDNEQFF
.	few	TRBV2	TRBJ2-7	TGTGCCAGCATCCGGGGGTACGAGCAGTACTTC	CASIRGYEQYF
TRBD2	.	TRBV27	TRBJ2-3	TGTGCCAGCTCCCCTTACGGGACTAGCGGGGCCGATACGCAGTATTTT	CASSPYGTSGADTQYF
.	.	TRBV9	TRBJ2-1	TGTGCCAGCAGCGTAGCGCGGATCGGAGGCGGTGAGCAGTTCTTC	CASSVARIGGGEQFF
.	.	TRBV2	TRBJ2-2	TGTGCCAGCAGTGAATTATCGTTGGAGACCGGGGAGCTGTTTTTT	CASSELSLETGELFF
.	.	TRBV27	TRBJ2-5	TGTGCCAGCAGTTCATCGGGCGGGGTAGGGGAGACCCAGTACTTC	CASSSSGGVGETQYF
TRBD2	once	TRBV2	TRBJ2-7	TGTGCCAGCACCGGCCTAGCGGGAATCGAGGGCGAGCAGTACTTC	CASTGLAGIEGEQYF
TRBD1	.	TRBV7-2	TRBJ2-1	TGTGCCAGCAGTCTAGAACAGGGGTCCTACAATGAGCAGTTCTTC	CASSLEQGSYNEQFF
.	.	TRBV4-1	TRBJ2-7	TGCGCCAGCAGCCAAGGGGGCCCGGCGATCTACGAGCAGTACTTC	CASSQGGPAIYEQYF
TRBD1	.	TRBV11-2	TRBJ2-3	TGTGCCAGCAGCTTCATTGGACAGGGCATAGATACGCAGTATTTT	CASSFIGQGIDTQYF
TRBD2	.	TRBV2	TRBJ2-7	TGTGCCAGCCTTTCTCAGCGGGGGCCCTACGAGCAGTACTTC	CASLSQRGPYEQYF
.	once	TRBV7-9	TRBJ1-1	TGTGCCGCTAGGTTGATGGGGAACACTGAAGCTTTCTTT	CAARLMGNTEAFF
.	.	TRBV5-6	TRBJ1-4	TGTGCCAGCAGCTGGACGGGAACTAATGAAAAACTGTTTTTT	CASSWTGTNEKLFF
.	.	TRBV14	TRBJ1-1	TGTGCCAGCAGCCCACCGGGGGGGGTCTACATGAACACTGAAGCTTTCTTT	CASSPPGGVYMNTEAFF
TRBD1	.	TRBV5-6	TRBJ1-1	TGTGCCAGCAGCTTTCGACAGGGAGCTATGATCACTGAAGCTTTCTTT	CASSFRQGAMITEAFF
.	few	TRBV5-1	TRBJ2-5	TGCGCCAGCCGGGAGCAGTCTGGGGGAAAGACCCAGTACTTC	CASREQSGGKTQYF